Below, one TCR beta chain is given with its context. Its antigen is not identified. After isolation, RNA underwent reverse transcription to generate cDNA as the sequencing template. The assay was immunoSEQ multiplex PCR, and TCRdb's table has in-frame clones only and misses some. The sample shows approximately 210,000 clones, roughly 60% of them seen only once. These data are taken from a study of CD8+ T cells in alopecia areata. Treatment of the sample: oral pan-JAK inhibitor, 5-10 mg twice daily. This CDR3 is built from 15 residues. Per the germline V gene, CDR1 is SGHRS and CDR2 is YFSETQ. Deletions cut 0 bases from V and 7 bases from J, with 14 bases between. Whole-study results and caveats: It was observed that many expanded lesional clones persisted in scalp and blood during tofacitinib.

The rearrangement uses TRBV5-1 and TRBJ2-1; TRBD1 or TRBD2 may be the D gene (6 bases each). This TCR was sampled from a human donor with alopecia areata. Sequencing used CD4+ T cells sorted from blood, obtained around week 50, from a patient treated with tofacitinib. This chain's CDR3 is CASSLEGGQWNEQFF. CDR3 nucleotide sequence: TGCGCCAGCAGCTTGGAGGGGGGCCAATGGAATGAGCAGTTCTTC.